The clone carrying this T cell receptor (beta chain) was detected only once. This entry comes from a study of PD-1 blockade in mismatch repair-deficient tumors. TCRdb's table, derived via immunoSEQ multiplex PCR, lists solely in-frame clones and lacks some. The sample holds 100,000 to 150,000 clones; 70% to 90% are singletons and the top ten take roughly 13%. J gave up 1 base and V 4 bases, and 4 bases lay outside the gene matches. This CDR3 has 16 residues. The germline V gene encodes CDR1 SGHAT and CDR2 FQDESV (reference sequence). This clonotype was obtained from an adult with mismatch repair-deficient cancer. Sequencing used peripheral blood, obtained 44 weeks after starting pembrolizumab. V gene TRBV11-1 combines with J gene TRBJ2-2, with TRBD2 identical over 9 bases. The DNA for the CDR3 is TGTGCCAGCAGCTCGATAGCGGGAGAGAACACCGGGGAGCTGTTTTTT. It encodes CASSSIAGENTGELFF.